Below, 13 T cell receptor beta chains from the same sample are listed, as sequenced in a study of T cells in localized non-small cell lung cancer. Only in-frame clones appear in the TCRdb table, and some are missing; sequencing was by immunoSEQ multiplex PCR. This repertoire shows approximately 63,000 clones, approximately 90% found once; its top ten account for 20% to 25%. Sequencing used peripheral blood, obtained before any cancer treatment. These receptors all come from a man aged 40 to 75 with stage I squamous cell lung carcinoma.

J is TRBJ2-1 and V is TRBV18; TRBD1 matches at 7 bases. V gave up 2 bases and J gave up 8 bases; unmatched junction bases: 21. Germline loops: CDR1 KGHSH, CDR2 LQKENI. The CDR3 contains 19 residues. CDR3 coding DNA: TGTGCCAGCTCACCATTGCTTACAGGGGACGCCCTTAGCAGGGATGAGCAGTTCTTC. Protein product: CASSPLLTGDALSRDEQFF. Drawing the rest from reference TRBV18 and TRBJ2-1, the complete variable domain is NAGVMQNPRHLVRRRGQEARLRCSPMKGHSHVYWYRQLPEEGLKFMVYLQKENIIDESGMPKERFSAEFPKEGPSILRIQQVVRGDSAAYFCASSPLLTGDALSRDEQFFGPGTRLTVL.

The CDR3 DNA sequence: TGTGCCAGCAGCTCGGGGGTGGTACAGGGAAGGGCCCAGTACTTC. Translation gives CASSSGVVQGRAQYF. The chain uses TRBV11-2 and TRBJ2-5, with D perhaps given as TRBD1 or TRBD2 (6 bases each). Germline V gives CDR1 SGHAT, CDR2 FQNNGV. V lost 4 bases, J lost 9 bases, and 21 bases lay in between. The CDR3 runs 15 residues.

Comments on this clone: At one of its ends the junction is not consistent with the germline gene, which may arise from a read error. This rearrangement joins TRBV6-1 to TRBJ2-1; a weak D match, TRBD2 (6 bases). This CDR3 comprises 16 residues. Germline assignment: CDR1 MNHNS and CDR2 SASEGT. CDR3 in amino acids: CASNEPGTGGYNEQFF. CDR3 sequence (DNA): TGTGCCAGCAATGAACCGGGGACCGGGGGCTACAATGAGCAGTTCTTC.

The V call is TRBV19, the J call TRBJ2-5; D possibly uses TRBD1 or TRBD2 (6 bases each). With 7 bases removed from V and 2 bases from J, the gap between germline ends came to 17 bases. The CDR3 runs 15 residues. Germline assignment: CDR1 LNHDA and CDR2 SQIVND (reference sequence). The DNA of the CDR3 is TGTGCCAGTATGAAGTCAAGGGGGGATCAAGAGACCCAGTACTTC. Its protein product is CASMKSRGDQETQYF.

CDR3 region: CASSTHLDREYGYTF. As DNA, the CDR3 is TGTGCCAGCAGTACACATTTGGACAGGGAGTATGGCTACACCTTC. The V gene is TRBV6-5, the J gene TRBJ1-2, with 8 bases aligning to TRBD1. The CDR3 has 15 amino acids. Germline V gene lookup returns CDR1 MNHEY and CDR2 SVGAGI. Unmatched junction bases numbered 10, after V lost 5 bases and J lost 5 bases.

V and J are TRBV11-2 and TRBJ2-3; tentatively, D is TRBD2 (6 bases). The V gene lost 5 bases and the J gene lost 3 bases, with 12 bases spanning the gap. Germline lookup yields CDR1 SGHAT and CDR2 FQNNGV. CDR3 size: 14 residues. CDR3: CASSSQSGTDTQYF. CDR3 nucleotide sequence: TGTGCCAGCAGCAGCCAGAGCGGGACAGATACGCAGTATTTT. The full variable domain, rest sourced from reference TRBV11-2 and TRBJ2-3, is EAGVAQSPRYKIIEKRQSVAFWCNPISGHATLYWYQQILGQGPKLLIQFQNNGVVDDSQLPKDRFSAERLKGVDSTLKIQPAKLEDSAVYLCASSSQSGTDTQYFGPGTRLTVL.

The chain has TRBV5-1 and TRBJ2-7, with D tentatively TRBD1 (6 bases). Trimming took off 0 bases at V and 5 bases at J, with 15 bases between the two ends. This CDR3 has 15 amino acids. The germline CDR1 and CDR2 sequences are SGHRS and YFSETQ. This CDR3 reads CASSLAARQVDEQYF. The CDR3 DNA is TGCGCCAGCAGCTTGGCGGCCCGACAGGTCGACGAGCAGTACTTC.

V and J are TRBV2 and TRBJ2-7, with 7 bases matching TRBD1. The germline CDR1 and CDR2 sequences are SNHLY and FYNNEI. With 5 bases clipped from V and 5 bases from J, the junction kept 6 bases outside the gene matches. The CDR3 loop spans 13 amino acids. CDR3: CASSSTGTHEQYF. CDR3 nucleotides: TGTGCCAGCAGTTCGACAGGGACCCACGAGCAGTACTTC.

J is TRBJ2-2 and V is TRBV5-4; TRBD2 is a possible D gene (6 bases). Trimming took off 0 bases at V and 7 bases at J, with 13 bases between the two ends. The germline V gene encodes CDR1 SGHNT and CDR2 YYREEE (reference sequence). The CDR3 is 15 amino acids. As DNA, the CDR3 is TGTGCCAGCAGCTTGGCGGGAGTAGGGGACGGGGAGCTGTTTTTT. Translating gives CASSLAGVGDGELFF. Filled out from reference TRBV5-4 and TRBJ2-2, the complete variable domain reads ETGVTQSPTHLIKTRGQQVTLRCSSQSGHNTVSWYQQALGQGPQFIFQYYREEENGRGNFPPRFSGLQFPNYSSELNVNALELDDSALYLCASSLAGVGDGELFFGEGSRLTVL.

The V call is TRBV11-3, the J call TRBJ2-1; 8 bases line up with TRBD1. The germline CDR1 and CDR2 sequences are SGHNT and YENEEA. V was clipped by 5 bases and J by 0 bases; unmatched bases: 9. The length of the CDR3 is 17 residues. CDR3 coding DNA: TGTGCCAGCAGCGAAACGACAGGGGCGAGCTCCTACAATGAGCAGTTCTTC. This encodes CASSETTGASSYNEQFF.

The chain uses TRBV2 and TRBJ1-1; D is ambiguous. This CDR3 spans 13 amino acids. The germline V gene has CDR1 SNHLY and CDR2 FYNNEI. V was trimmed by 7 bases and J by 4 bases, leaving 13 bases between them. The CDR3 coding sequence is TGTGCCAGCAAGAAGGCAGGTTTCACTGAAGCTTTCTTT. It yields the protein CASKKAGFTEAFF.

The chain is built from TRBV7-8 and TRBJ1-3; 8 positions match TRBD1. The V segment lost 1 base and the J segment 1 base; nucleotides outside the gene matches: 6. The CDR3 is made up of 17 amino acids. Germline V lookup: CDR1 SGHVS, CDR2 FQNEAQ. The CDR3 reads CASSLGAGGRSGNTIYF. The CDR3 DNA reads as TGTGCCAGCAGCTTAGGAGCAGGGGGCCGATCTGGAAACACCATATATTTT.

The chain uses TRBV19 and TRBJ2-1, with D perhaps TRBD2 (6 bases). CDR3 length: 13 amino acids. CDR1 is LNHDA, CDR2 SQIVND, per germline (reference sequence). Trimming removed 7 bases from V and 2 bases from J, with 9 bases in between. In nucleotides, the CDR3 is TGTGCCAGTACGGCGGGAACCTACAATGAGCAGTTCTTC. Its protein product is CASTAGTYNEQFF.